The rows below give T cell receptor beta chains drawn from one sample of a study of shared T cell receptors in the human thymus. TCRdb's table, derived via immunoSEQ multiplex PCR, lists solely in-frame clones and lacks some. The sample includes roughly 660,000 clones, approximately 88% of them seen just once. The sample also formed part of further work on human thymus T cells.

The sample taken for sequencing was thymocytes. These receptors were collected from a boy under two years old with a congenital heart defect. The CDR3 runs from the conserved cysteine through the conserved F or W. The order of the fields is J gene, D gene, V gene, clone size, CDR3 DNA, CDR3 protein. D genes are given only for firm matches. A row's size may be missing; if present it is once, few, many or a size class.

>TRBJ1-1|TRBD1|TRBV29-1|.
TGCAGCGTAAGGGGGAGACAGGGGGATTTTGCGAGCACTGAAGCTTTCTTT
CSVRGRQGDFASTEAFF
>TRBJ2-7|.|TRBV2|once
TGTGCCAGCAGTGCGACAGGAGCCTACGAGCAGTACTTC
CASSATGAYEQYF
>TRBJ2-2|TRBD2|TRBV10-3|.
TGTGCCATCAGTGCCACTAGCGGGTTAGGGACCGGGGAGCTGTTTTTT
CAISATSGLGTGELFF
>TRBJ2-7|.|TRBV11-2|few
TGTGCCAGCAGCTTAGATCAGGGATCGGCCTACGAGCAGTACTTC
CASSLDQGSAYEQYF
>TRBJ2-1|TRBD2|TRBV7-9|.
TGTGCCAGCAGCTTACGGCGCGGGAGGGCCGGCATCGAATACAATGAGCAGTTCTTC
CASSLRRGRAGIEYNEQFF
>TRBJ2-1|TRBD2|TRBV5-4|once
TGTGCCAGCACCCGGACTAGCGGGGGGAGCTCCTACAATGAGCAGTTCTTC
CASTRTSGGSSYNEQFF
>TRBJ1-3|TRBD1|TRBV11-2|.
TGTGCCAGCACCCAGGGGTCCCGGGACAGAGAAACCTCTGGAAACACCATATATTTT
CASTQGSRDRETSGNTIYF
>TRBJ2-5|TRBD2|TRBV30|.
TGTGCCTGGAGTGTACGGGCGGGGGGCCAAGAGACCCAGTACTTC
CAWSVRAGGQETQYF
>TRBJ2-7|TRBD1|TRBV27|once
TGTGCCAGCAGCCTTTACAGGGGTTACTACGAGCAGTACTTC
CASSLYRGYYEQYF
>TRBJ2-7|TRBD2|TRBV5-5|once
TGTGCCAGCAGCCTGGGACTAGCGGGAGTTCGGCCCCTGACCGAGCAGTACTTC
CASSLGLAGVRPLTEQYF
>TRBJ2-6|.|TRBV10-1|.
TGCGCCAGCAGTGCTTCGGCCCCTACAGGGTGGATTCCTGGGGCCAACGTCCTGACTTTC
CASSASAPTGWIPGANVLTF
>TRBJ2-3|TRBD1|TRBV6-4|.
TGTGCCAGCAGTGACTCCCTAAACAGGGGGTATCCTAGCACAGATACGCAGTATTTT
CASSDSLNRGYPSTDTQYF
>TRBJ2-7|.|TRBV5-6|.
TGTGCCAGCAGCCTCGGTAGTATTGCCTACGAGCAGTACTTC
CASSLGSIAYEQYF
>TRBJ1-2|.|TRBV5-8|.
TGTGCCAGCAGCTTGGCCGGGGGGGCCTACTATGGCTACACCTTC
CASSLAGGAYYGYTF
>TRBJ2-7|.|TRBV18|.
TGTGCCAGCTCACCCCGGGGGAGCTCCTACGAGCAGTACTTC
CASSPRGSSYEQYF
>TRBJ2-5|.|TRBV2|.
TGTGCCAGCAGTGAAGCCGGGGGGCGTTTGGAGACCCAGTACTTC
CASSEAGGRLETQYF
>TRBJ2-1|.|TRBV4-2|.
TGTGCCAGCAGCCAAGATTCGCGGGGGCCAGATGGAGAGCAGTTCTTC
CASSQDSRGPDGEQFF
>TRBJ2-7|TRBD2|TRBV7-2|.
TGTGCCAGCAGCCAAGCCCTCACTAGCGGATACGAGCAGTACTTC
CASSQALTSGYEQYF
>TRBJ2-7|.|TRBV19|.
TGTGCCAGTAGTATGGGGGTAGCGGAGGCCTACGAGCAGTACTTC
CASSMGVAEAYEQYF
>TRBJ2-7|TRBD2|TRBV25-1|.
TGTGCCAGCGGGGGACTAGCGGGAGATGAGCAGTACTTC
CASGGLAGDEQYF
>TRBJ1-5|.|TRBV14|.
TGTGCCAGCAGCCCTCACGGCGGGAGGAATCAGCCCCAGCATTTT
CASSPHGGRNQPQHF
>TRBJ2-1|TRBD2|TRBV15|.
TGTGCCACCAAGGGGGGGACTAGCGTTTCGAGCTCCTACAATGAGCAGTTCTTC
CATKGGTSVSSSYNEQFF
>TRBJ2-6|TRBD1|TRBV29-1|.
TGCAGCGTTTTGCTCGGACAGGGTACCTCTGGGGCCAACGTCCTGACTTTC
CSVLLGQGTSGANVLTF
>TRBJ1-2|TRBD1|TRBV19|.
TGTGCCAGTAGTATAGGAGAATCACAGGGGAGGTATGGCTACACCTTC
CASSIGESQGRYGYTF
>TRBJ2-7|TRBD1|TRBV30|.
TGTGCCTGGAGTGTAGGACACAGGGGTTACTCCCCGCAGTACTTC
CAWSVGHRGYSPQYF
>TRBJ2-1|TRBD1|TRBV19|.
TGTGCCAGTAGTATGCGGACAGGGGGTCGCTACAATGAGCAGTTCTTC
CASSMRTGGRYNEQFF
>TRBJ1-4|.|TRBV6-1|.
TGTGCCAGCAGTGCCCGGGGGGCAGGTGAAAAACTGTTTTTT
CASSARGAGEKLFF
>TRBJ2-7|TRBD2|TRBV5-4|.
TGTGCCAGCAGCATCGGACTAGCAGGCGAGCAGTACTTC
CASSIGLAGEQYF
>TRBJ1-3|.|TRBV28|once
TGTGCCAGCATGCCAGTAACTGGAAACACCATATATTTT
CASMPVTGNTIYF
>TRBJ2-5|TRBD1|TRBV30|.
TGTGCCTGGAGCCGACAGGGATGCGAGACCCAGTACTTC
CAWSRQGCETQYF
>TRBJ2-7|TRBD1|TRBV5-1|.
TGCGCCAGCAGCTTAGGTGCCGGGACAGGGAGCCTCGAGCAGTACTTC
CASSLGAGTGSLEQYF
>TRBJ2-7|.|TRBV28|.
TGTGCCAGCAGGGAGGGCTTTTCGGAGCAGTACTTC
CASREGFSEQYF
>TRBJ1-1|.|TRBV5-4|.
TGTGCCAGCAGCTTAGGACACCTCACTGAAGCTTTCTTT
CASSLGHLTEAFF
>TRBJ1-3|.|TRBV21-1|few
TGTGCCAGCAGCAAAGGACAATCCACTGGAAACACCATATATTTT
CASSKGQSTGNTIYF
>TRBJ2-7|.|TRBV6-1|.
TGTGCCAGCAGTGAAGGACTAGGGCGTCGATACGAGCAGTACTTC
CASSEGLGRRYEQYF
>TRBJ1-1|.|TRBV7-9|.
TGTGCCATCTCCGGTTTGAACACTGAAGCTTTCTTT
CAISGLNTEAFF
>TRBJ2-7|.|TRBV4-3|.
TGCGCCAGCAGTCCCTCACAGGGCGCGACCTACGAGCAGTACTTC
CASSPSQGATYEQYF
>TRBJ1-5|TRBD1|TRBV7-9|.
TGTGCCAGCAGCTTGGCCGGGACAGTTAGCAATCAGCCCCAGCATTTT
CASSLAGTVSNQPQHF
>TRBJ2-5|TRBD2|TRBV19|.
TGTGCCTCCACGGGGCTAGCGGGCCAGGAGACCCAGTACTTC
CASTGLAGQETQYF
>TRBJ2-1|TRBD2|TRBV28|.
TGTGCCAGCACCTCCGTCCCGGGACTAGCGGGAGGCTACAATGAGCAGTTCTTC
CASTSVPGLAGGYNEQFF
>TRBJ2-7|TRBD2|TRBV29-1|.
TGCAGCGTTGTAACTAGCGTACACGAGCAGTACTTC
CSVVTSVHEQYF
>TRBJ2-7|.|TRBV28|few
TGTGCCAGCCGATCCGACACGGACTACGAGCAGTACTTC
CASRSDTDYEQYF
>TRBJ2-7|.|TRBV13|once
TGTGCCAGCAGCTTAATGAGCTATCCTCGGGAGCAGTACTTC
CASSLMSYPREQYF
>TRBJ2-1|.|TRBV30|once
TGTGCCTGGAGATCATCAGACAATGAGCAGTTCTTC
CAWRSSDNEQFF
>TRBJ2-7|.|TRBV13|.
TGTGCCAGCAGCTCGGTCCTTGTCGGGGGGCTTCCCTACGAGCAGTACTTC
CASSSVLVGGLPYEQYF
>TRBJ1-2|.|TRBV5-4|.
TGTGCCAGCAGCTTGGGAGGTAGAGGCTACACCTTC
CASSLGGRGYTF
>TRBJ2-1|TRBD1|TRBV29-1|.
TGCAGCGCTTTACTCTGGGACAGGGGGGCCTACAATGAGCAGTTCTTC
CSALLWDRGAYNEQFF
>TRBJ2-2|.|TRBV5-1|.
TGCGCCAGCAGCTGGGGGGCCGGGGAGCTGTTTTTT
CASSWGAGELFF
>TRBJ2-4|.|TRBV5-1|.
TGCGCCAGCAGCTTGGTTGGGGCCTTGGGAAACATTCAGTACTTC
CASSLVGALGNIQYF
>TRBJ1-4|.|TRBV6-1|.
TGTGCCAGCAGTGAAGTTTGGGGGAGGGATGAAAAACTGTTTTTT
CASSEVWGRDEKLFF
>TRBJ2-7|TRBD2|TRBV2|.
TGTGCCAGCAGTGAAGCGCTGGGACTAGCGGGAGACGAGCAGTACTTC
CASSEALGLAGDEQYF
>TRBJ1-1|.|TRBV7-9|.
TGTGCCAGCAGCCCACAGACGGAGAACACTGAAGCTTTCTTT
CASSPQTENTEAFF
>TRBJ1-5|.|TRBV23-1|.
TGCGCCAGCAGTTTACGCTCGGGGCAGCCCCAGCATTTT
CASSLRSGQPQHF
>TRBJ2-4|TRBD1|TRBV27|.
TGTGCCAGCTCCCCGACAGGGGGCCAGAACATTCAGTACTTC
CASSPTGGQNIQYF
>TRBJ1-6|TRBD1|TRBV18|.
TGTGCCAGCTCAGGGACAGGGGTTGGTTCACCCCTCCACTTT
CASSGTGVGSPLHF
>TRBJ2-1|TRBD2|TRBV10-3|few
TGTGCCACCGGGACTAGCGGGATCAACAATGAGCAGTTCTTC
CATGTSGINNEQFF
>TRBJ2-7|TRBD2|TRBV5-8|.
TGTGCCAGCAGTCCCGGGGTAGCGGGAGAAAATTCCTACGAGCAGTACTTC
CASSPGVAGENSYEQYF
>TRBJ2-1|.|TRBV5-1|.
TGCGCCAGCAGCTTGCGGAGCGGCCCCACCCACAATGAGCAGTTCTTC
CASSLRSGPTHNEQFF
>TRBJ2-7|TRBD2|TRBV27|.
TGTGCCAGCAGTGGTAGCGGGAAGGGGGTGCGTCACGAGCAGTACTTC
CASSGSGKGVRHEQYF